Below are 11 T cell receptor beta chains sequenced from a single sample in a study of cytomegalovirus exposure and HLA in healthy donors. With 60 Vbeta and 13 Jbeta primers, the PCR was carried out. Only in-frame clones appear in the TCRdb table, and some are missing; sequencing was by immunoSEQ multiplex PCR. The profile shows 150,000 to 200,000 clones, around 80% of them singletons. The specimen was PBMCs. The receptors originated from a man between 35 and 55 years old in good health and CMV-seronegative.

This clone was seen just once. The rearrangement links TRBV30 to TRBJ2-7; D perhaps matches TRBD1 (5 bases). Germline V gives CDR1 GTSNPN, CDR2 SVGIG (reference sequence). CDR3 length: 14 amino acids. V lost 0 bases and J lost 6, with 15 bases in between. Written as DNA, the CDR3 is TGTGCCTGGAGTGTAGGCAGGGAAGGATCCGAGCAGTACTTC. It is translated as CAWSVGREGSEQYF.

The V call is TRBV25-1, the J call TRBJ2-3; D remains ambiguous. CDR1 and CDR2 from the germline V gene are MGHDK and SYGVNS. Trimming shortened V by 3 bases and J by 6 bases, and 7 bases separated the two germline ends. The CDR3 loop spans 12 amino acids. The CDR3 loop reads CASSESADTQYF. In DNA form, the CDR3 reads TGTGCCAGCAGTGAGAGCGCGGATACGCAGTATTTT.

The gene calls are TRBV19 and TRBJ1-2; 7 nucleotides match TRBD1. The CDR3 covers 13 residues. J lost 5 bases, V lost 5 bases, and 5 bases had no gene match. The V gene's germline CDR1 is LNHDA and CDR2 SQIVND (reference sequence). As DNA, the CDR3 is TGTGCCAGTAGTTGGGACAGAGAATATGGCTACACCTTC. This sequence encodes CASSWDREYGYTF.

This clone was found a few times. This chain joins TRBV25-1 and TRBJ1-4; possible D gene TRBD1, 6 bases. Per germline, CDR1 MGHDK and CDR2 SYGVNS. The CDR3 runs to 13 residues. V was shortened by 11 bases and J by 3 bases, with 13 bases between the two germline ends. The CDR3 protein is CASRGTPNEKLFF. The CDR3 nucleotides read TGTGCCTCGAGGGGGACCCCTAATGAAAAACTGTTTTTT.

The rearrangement joins TRBV30 to TRBJ2-7, with unresolved D. The V and J ends lost 0 bases and 6 bases respectively, with 6 bases between them. In germline, CDR1 is GTSNPN, CDR2 SVGIG (reference sequence). There are 11 residues in the CDR3. CDR3 protein: CAWSVAREQYF. In DNA, the CDR3 is TGTGCCTGGAGTGTAGCCCGCGAGCAGTACTTC.

V is TRBV23-1 and J is TRBJ2-3, with 9 bases matching TRBD1. TRBV23-1 is an open reading frame whose function is uncertain. The CDR3 consists of 15 residues. The ends lost 6 bases at V and 0 bases at J; junction bases unmatched: 4. The CDR3 reads CASRPQGASTDTQYF. CDR3 nucleotides: TGCGCCAGCAGACCACAGGGGGCCAGCACAGATACGCAGTATTTT.

CDR3: CASSLVLAGGPAGGEQFF. Written as DNA, the CDR3 is TGTGCCAGCAGCTTAGTCCTAGCGGGAGGGCCCGCGGGTGGTGAGCAGTTCTTC. J is TRBJ2-1 and V is TRBV11-3; the match to TRBD2 covers 12 bases. Germline CDR1 is SGHNT and CDR2 is YENEEA. V lost 1 base and J lost 9; bases outside the gene matches: 13. The CDR3 loop spans 18 amino acids.

This rearrangement joins TRBV6-1 to TRBJ2-7, with TRBD2 identical over 11 bases. The V gene's germline CDR1 is MNHNS and CDR2 SASEGT. The junction had 5 bases not matched to a gene; V was cut back by 6 bases and J by 1 base. This CDR3 contains 15 residues. The CDR3 DNA follows: TGTGCCAGCAGGTCTAGCGGGAGGATATCCTACGAGCAGTACTTC. Translating it yields CASRSSGRISYEQYF.

The V call is TRBV18, the J call TRBJ1-1, with unresolved D. Germline V gives CDR1 KGHSH, CDR2 LQKENI. The CDR3 is 14 amino acids. Trimming removed 2 bases from V and 1 base from J, with 8 bases in between. In DNA, the CDR3 is TGTGCCAGCTCACCAGGGCGGGAGAACACTGAAGCTTTCTTT. It encodes CASSPGRENTEAFF.

The chain couples TRBV7-8 to TRBJ2-7, with D possibly being TRBD1 (6 bases). This CDR3 is 12 amino acids long. Germline lookup yields CDR1 SGHVS and CDR2 FQNEAQ. V lost 5 bases and J 7 bases, leaving 12 bases between the germline ends. The CDR3, as DNA: TGTGCCAGCAGCACTGCAGGGGCGGAGCAGTACTTC. Translation gives CASSTAGAEQYF.

The chain is built from TRBV6-1 and TRBJ1-5, with D perhaps TRBD1 (5 bases). CDR1 MNHNS and CDR2 SASEGT come from the germline V gene. Trimming took off 5 bases at V and 3 bases at J, with 11 bases between the two ends. CDR3 size: 14 residues. The CDR3 here is CASSSGKANQPQHF. The CDR3 DNA follows: TGTGCCAGCAGTTCAGGGAAGGCCAATCAGCCCCAGCATTTT.